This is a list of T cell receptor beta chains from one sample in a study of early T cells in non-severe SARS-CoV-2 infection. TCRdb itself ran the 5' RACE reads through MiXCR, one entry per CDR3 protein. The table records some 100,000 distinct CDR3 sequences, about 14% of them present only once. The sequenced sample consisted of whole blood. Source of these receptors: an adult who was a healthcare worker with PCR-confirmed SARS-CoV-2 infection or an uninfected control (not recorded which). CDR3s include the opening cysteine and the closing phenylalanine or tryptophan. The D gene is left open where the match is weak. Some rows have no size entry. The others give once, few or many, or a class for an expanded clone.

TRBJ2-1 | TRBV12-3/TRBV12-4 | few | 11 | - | CASRLENEQFF | TGTGCCAGCAGGTTGGAGAATGAGCAGTTCTTC
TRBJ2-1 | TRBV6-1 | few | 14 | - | CASSGRQVNNEQFF | TGTGCCAGCAGTGGACGACAGGTTAACAATGAGCAGTTCTTC
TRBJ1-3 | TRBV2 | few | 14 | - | CASSEKGVGNTIYF | TGTGCCAGCAGTGAAAAAGGGGTTGGAAACACCATATATTTT
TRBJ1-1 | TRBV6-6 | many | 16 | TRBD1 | CASSYSRQGRDGEAFF | TGTGCCAGCAGTTACTCGCGACAGGGGAGGGACGGTGAAGCTTTCTTT
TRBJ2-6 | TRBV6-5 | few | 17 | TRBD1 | CASSSSRGRTGANVLTF | TGTGCCAGCAGCTCTAGCAGGGGGCGAACTGGGGCCAACGTCCTGACTTTC
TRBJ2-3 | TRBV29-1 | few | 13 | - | CSVEGTSTDTQYF | TGCAGCGTTGAAGGGACTAGCACAGATACGCAGTATTTT
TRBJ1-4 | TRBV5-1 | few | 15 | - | CASSLGGSTNEKLFF | TGCGCCAGCAGCTTGGGCGGATCAACTAATGAAAAACTGTTTTTT
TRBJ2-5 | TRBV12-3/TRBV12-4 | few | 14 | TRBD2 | CASSWASGKETQYF | TGTGCCAGCAGTTGGGCTAGCGGAAAAGAGACCCAGTACTTC
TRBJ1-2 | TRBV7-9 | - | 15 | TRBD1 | CASSLQGLSDYGYTF | TGTGCCAGCAGCCTACAGGGGTTATCTGACTATGGCTACACCTTC
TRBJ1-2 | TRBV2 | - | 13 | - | CASMEAGVKGYTF | TGTGCCAGCATGGAGGCGGGCGTGAAGGGCTACACCTTC
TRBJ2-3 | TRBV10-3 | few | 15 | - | CAISAWGESTDTQYF | TGTGCCATCAGTGCCTGGGGGGAAAGCACAGATACGCAGTATTTT
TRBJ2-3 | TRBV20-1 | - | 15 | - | CSARSTSLGTDTQYF | TGCAGTGCTAGATCTACTAGTTTGGGGACAGATACGCAGTATTTT
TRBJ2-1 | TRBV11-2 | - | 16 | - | CASSSQGGWRYNEQFF | TGTGCCAGCAGCTCGCAGGGGGGGTGGAGGTACAATGAGCAGTTCTTC